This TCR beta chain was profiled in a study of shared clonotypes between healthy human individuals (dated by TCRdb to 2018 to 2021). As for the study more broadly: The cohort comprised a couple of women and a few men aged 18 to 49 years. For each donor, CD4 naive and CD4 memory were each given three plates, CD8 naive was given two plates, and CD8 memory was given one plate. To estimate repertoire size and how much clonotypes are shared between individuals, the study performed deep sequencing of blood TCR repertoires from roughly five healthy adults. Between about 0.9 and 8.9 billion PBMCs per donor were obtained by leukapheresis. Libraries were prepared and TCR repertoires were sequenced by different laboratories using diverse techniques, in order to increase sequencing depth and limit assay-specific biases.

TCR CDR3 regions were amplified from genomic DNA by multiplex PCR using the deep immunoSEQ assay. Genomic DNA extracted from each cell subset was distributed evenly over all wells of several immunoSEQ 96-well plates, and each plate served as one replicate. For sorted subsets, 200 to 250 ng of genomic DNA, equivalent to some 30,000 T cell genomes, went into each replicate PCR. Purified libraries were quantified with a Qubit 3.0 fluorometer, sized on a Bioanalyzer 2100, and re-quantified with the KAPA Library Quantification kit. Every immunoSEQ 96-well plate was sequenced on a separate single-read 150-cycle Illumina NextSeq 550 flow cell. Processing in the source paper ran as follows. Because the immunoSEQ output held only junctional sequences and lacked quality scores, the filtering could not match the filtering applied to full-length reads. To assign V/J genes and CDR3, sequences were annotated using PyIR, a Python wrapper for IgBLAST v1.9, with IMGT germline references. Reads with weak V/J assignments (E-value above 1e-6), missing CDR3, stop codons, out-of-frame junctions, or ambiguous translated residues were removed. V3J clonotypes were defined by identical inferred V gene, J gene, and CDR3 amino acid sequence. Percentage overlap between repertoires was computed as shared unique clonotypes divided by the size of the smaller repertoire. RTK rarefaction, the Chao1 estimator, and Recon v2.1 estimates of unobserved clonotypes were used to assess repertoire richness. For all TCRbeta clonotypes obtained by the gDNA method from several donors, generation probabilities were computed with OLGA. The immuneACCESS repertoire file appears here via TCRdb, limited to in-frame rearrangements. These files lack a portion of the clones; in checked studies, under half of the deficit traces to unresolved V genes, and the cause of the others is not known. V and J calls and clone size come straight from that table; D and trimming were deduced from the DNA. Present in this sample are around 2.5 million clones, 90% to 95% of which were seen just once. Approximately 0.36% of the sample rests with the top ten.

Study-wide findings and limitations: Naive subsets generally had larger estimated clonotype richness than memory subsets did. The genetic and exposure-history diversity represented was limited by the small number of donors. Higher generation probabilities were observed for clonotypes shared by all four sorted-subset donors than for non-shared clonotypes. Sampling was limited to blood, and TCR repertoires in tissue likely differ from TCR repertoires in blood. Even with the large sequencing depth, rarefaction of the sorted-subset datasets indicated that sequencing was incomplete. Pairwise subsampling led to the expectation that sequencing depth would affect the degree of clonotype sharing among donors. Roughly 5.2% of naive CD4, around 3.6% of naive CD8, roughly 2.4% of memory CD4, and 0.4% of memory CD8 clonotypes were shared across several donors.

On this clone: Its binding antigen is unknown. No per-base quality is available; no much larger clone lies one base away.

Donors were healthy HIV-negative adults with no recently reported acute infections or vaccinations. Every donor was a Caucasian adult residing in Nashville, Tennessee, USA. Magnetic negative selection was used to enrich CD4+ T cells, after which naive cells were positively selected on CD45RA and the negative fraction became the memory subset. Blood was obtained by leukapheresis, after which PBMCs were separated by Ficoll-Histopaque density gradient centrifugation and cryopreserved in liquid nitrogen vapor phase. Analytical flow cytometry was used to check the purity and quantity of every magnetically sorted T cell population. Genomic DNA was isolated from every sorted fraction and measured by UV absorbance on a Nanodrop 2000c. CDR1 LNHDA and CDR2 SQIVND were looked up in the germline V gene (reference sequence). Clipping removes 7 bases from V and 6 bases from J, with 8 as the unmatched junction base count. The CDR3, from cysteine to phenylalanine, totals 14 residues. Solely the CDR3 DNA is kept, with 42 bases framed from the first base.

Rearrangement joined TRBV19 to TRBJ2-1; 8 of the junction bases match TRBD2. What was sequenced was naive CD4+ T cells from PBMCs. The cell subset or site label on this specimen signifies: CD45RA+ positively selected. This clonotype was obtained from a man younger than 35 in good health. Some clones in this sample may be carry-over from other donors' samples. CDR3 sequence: CASNLAGRVNEQFF. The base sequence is TGTGCCAGTAACTTAGCGGGACGGGTCAATGAGCAGTTCTTC.